This is a list of T cell receptor beta chains from one sample in a study of blood T cells in healthy people across ages. MiXCR, applied by TCRdb to the 5' RACE reads, yields one record per CDR3 protein. The table has some 800,000 distinct CDR3 sequences, more than 20% seen once; the top ten hold 3% to 4.5%. These data are also associated with another study on T cells of mothers and their children.

The specimen sequenced was blood. The receptors shown here come from a boy aged 5-17 years in good health. Each CDR3 is given with its conserved first and last residue. D genes are given only for firm matches. Where a row states a size, it is once, few, many or the class of an expanded clone; other rows omit it.

d_call	v_call	j_call	clone_size	cdr3_nt	cdr3_aa
-	TRBV7-9	TRBJ2-4	few	TGTGCCAGCAGCTCTACGGGACGCCGAAACATTCGGTACTTC	CASSSTGRRNIRYF
-	TRBV29-1	TRBJ1-2	-	TGCAGCGTTGCTGGAAGTGTTGGAGGCTACACCTTC	CSVAGSVGGYTF
-	TRBV20-1	TRBJ2-7	-	TGCAGTGCTAGATTAGCCCCGGCTTTGGACGAGCAGTACTTC	CSARLAPALDEQYF
-	TRBV10-3	TRBJ2-5	-	TGTGCCATCAGTGACGGGTGGGAGACCCAGTACTTC	CAISDGWETQYF
TRBD1	TRBV2	TRBJ2-1	-	TGTGCCAGCAGTGAAGCGAGGAACTACAGGGGGATCTCTCACAATGAGCAGTTCTTC	CASSEARNYRGISHNEQFF
-	TRBV20-1	TRBJ1-5	-	TGCAGTGCTGCTCCGGGACGGATAACGCCCTATAGCAATCAGCCCCAGCATTTT	CSAAPGRITPYSNQPQHF
-	TRBV7-7	TRBJ2-5	-	TGTGCTAGCAGCTTCAGTTTGCAAGGGACCCAGTACTTC	CASSFSLQGTQYF
TRBD2	TRBV15	TRBJ2-1	few	TGTGCCACCAGCAGAGGGGGGGGGGACAATGAGCAGTTCTTC	CATSRGGGDNEQFF
-	TRBV7-2	TRBJ2-1	-	TGTGCCAGCAGCTTAGGGTGGGGGGGCCGCGGCAATGAGCAGTTCTTC	CASSLGWGGRGNEQFF
-	TRBV20-1	TRBJ1-2	-	TGCAGTGCTAGAGACAGGGGCTATGGCTACACCTTC	CSARDRGYGYTF
TRBD2	TRBV20-1	TRBJ2-5	once	TGCAGTGCTCTCCTGACTAGCGGGAGGGGGCAGTACTTC	CSALLTSGRGQYF
TRBD2	TRBV20-1	TRBJ2-1	-	TGCAGTGCTAGAACTAGCGGGGGGGCCAACAATGAGCAGTTCTTC	CSARTSGGANNEQFF
TRBD1	TRBV20-1	TRBJ1-2	-	TGCAGTGCGAGGGACAGCCTCTATGGCTACACCTTC	CSARDSLYGYTF
TRBD2	TRBV20-1	TRBJ2-1	once	TGCAGTGCCGAGACTAGCGGTGATGAGCAGTTCTTC	CSAETSGDEQFF
TRBD1	TRBV4-1	TRBJ2-4	few	TGCGCCAGCAGCATTGGGACGGGGACAGACATTCAGTACTTC	CASSIGTGTDIQYF
-	TRBV20-1	TRBJ2-7	few	TGCAGTGCTAGAGTAAACGGGCGCCCCTACGAGCAGTACTTC	CSARVNGRPYEQYF
-	TRBV28	TRBJ2-2	many	TGTGCCAGCAGTTTACCCACCGGGGAGCTGTTTTTT	CASSLPTGELFF
-	TRBV28	TRBJ2-5	-	TGTGCCAGCAGTTTAGGGAACCCTCTCTCAGAGACCCAGTACTTC	CASSLGNPLSETQYF
-	TRBV29-1	TRBJ2-1	few	TGCAGCGTTGAAGATGCCAGTCAGGGGTACAATGAGCAGTTCTTC	CSVEDASQGYNEQFF
-	TRBV10-3	TRBJ2-7	-	TGTGCCATCAGTGAGTCGACTCGTCTAGCGCGATCCCTCTCCTACGAGCAGTACTTC	CAISESTRLARSLSYEQYF
TRBD1	TRBV3-1	TRBJ2-7	-	TGTGCCAGCAGCCAAGATTTCCGGGACAGGGGTTACGAGCAGTACTTC	CASSQDFRDRGYEQYF
-	TRBV12-3/TRBV12-4	TRBJ2-5	-	TGTGCCAGCAGTTTTCGCACAGTCCAAGAGACCCAGTACTTC	CASSFRTVQETQYF
TRBD2	TRBV7-2	TRBJ2-3	-	TGTGCCAGCAGCCGCCCCAACAGCGGGAGGTCAGATACGCAGTATTTT	CASSRPNSGRSDTQYF
-	TRBV30	TRBJ2-1	-	TGTGCCTGGGGGACGACCCTCATTGAGCAGTTCTTC	CAWGTTLIEQFF
TRBD1	TRBV25-1	TRBJ2-7	-	TGTGCCAGCAGTGCAGGGACAGGGTGGGACGAGCAGTACTTC	CASSAGTGWDEQYF
TRBD2	TRBV28	TRBJ2-7	-	TGTGCCAGCAGTTCTCCGGGACTAGGAACTGTCGAGCAGTACTTC	CASSSPGLGTVEQYF
TRBD2	TRBV6-5	TRBJ2-7	-	TGTGCCAGCAGTCGGACTAGTTCCTCCTACGAGCAGTACTTC	CASSRTSSSYEQYF
-	TRBV18	TRBJ2-7	few	TGTGCCAGCTCACCCCCTGACAGGTGGAAGACCTACGAGCAGTACTTC	CASSPPDRWKTYEQYF
-	TRBV7-2	TRBJ2-2	-	TGTGCCAGCAGCTTGGGAAAGACCGGGGAGCTGTTTTTT	CASSLGKTGELFF
-	TRBV7-2	TRBJ2-3	-	TGTGCCAGCAGCTCGACAGGGAGGGGCACAGATACGCAGTATTTT	CASSSTGRGTDTQYF
-	TRBV3-1	TRBJ1-2	few	TGTGCCAGCAGCCAAACCGCACAGGGAGGCTACACCTTC	CASSQTAQGGYTF
-	TRBV7-9	TRBJ2-5	-	TGTGCCAGCAGCTACAGGGAACAAGAGACCCAGTACTTC	CASSYREQETQYF